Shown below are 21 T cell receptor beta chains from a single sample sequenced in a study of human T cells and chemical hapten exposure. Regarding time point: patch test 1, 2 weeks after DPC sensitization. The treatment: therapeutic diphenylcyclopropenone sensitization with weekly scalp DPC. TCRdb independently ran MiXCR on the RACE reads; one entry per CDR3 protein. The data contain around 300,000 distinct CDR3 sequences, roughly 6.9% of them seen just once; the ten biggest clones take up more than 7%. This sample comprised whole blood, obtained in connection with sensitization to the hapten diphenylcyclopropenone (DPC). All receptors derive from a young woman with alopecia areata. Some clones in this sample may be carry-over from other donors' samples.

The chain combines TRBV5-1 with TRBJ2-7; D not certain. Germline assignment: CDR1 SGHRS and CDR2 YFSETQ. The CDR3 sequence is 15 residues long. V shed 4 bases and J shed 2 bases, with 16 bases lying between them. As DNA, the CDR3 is TGCGCCAGCAGCACTTCCGGGCCTGGGACCTACGAGCAGTACTTC. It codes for CASSTSGPGTYEQYF. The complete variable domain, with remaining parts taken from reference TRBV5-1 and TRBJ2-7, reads KAGVTQTPRYLIKTRGQQVTLSCSPISGHRSVSWYQQTPGQGLQFLFEYFSETQRNKGNFPGRFSGRQFSNSRSEMNVSTLELGDSALYLCASSTSGPGTYEQYFGPGTRLTVT.

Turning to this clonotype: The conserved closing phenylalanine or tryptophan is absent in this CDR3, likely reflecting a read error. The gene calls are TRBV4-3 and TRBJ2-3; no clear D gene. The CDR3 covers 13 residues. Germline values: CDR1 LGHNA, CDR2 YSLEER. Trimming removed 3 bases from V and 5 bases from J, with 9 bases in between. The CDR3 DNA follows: TGCGCCAGCAGCCAGGAAATGCGAGATACGCAGTATATT. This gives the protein CASSQEMRDTQYI.

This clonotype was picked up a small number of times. The CDR3 DNA reads TGCGCCAGCAGCCAAGTTCTCAAAAACATTCAGTACTTC. Amino acid sequence: CASSQVLKNIQYF. The chain carries TRBV4-3 and TRBJ2-4; D uncertain. The CDR3 runs 13 residues. Per germline, CDR1 LGHNA and CDR2 YSLEER. The V end lost 1 base, the J end lost 3 bases, and 4 bases lay between the germline ends.

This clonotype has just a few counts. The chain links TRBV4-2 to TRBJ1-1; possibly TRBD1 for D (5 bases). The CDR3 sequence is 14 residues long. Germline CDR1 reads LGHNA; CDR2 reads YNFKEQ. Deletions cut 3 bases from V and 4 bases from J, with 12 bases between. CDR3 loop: CASSQGGEGTEAFF. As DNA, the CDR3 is TGTGCCAGCAGCCAGGGAGGGGAGGGCACTGAAGCTTTCTTT.

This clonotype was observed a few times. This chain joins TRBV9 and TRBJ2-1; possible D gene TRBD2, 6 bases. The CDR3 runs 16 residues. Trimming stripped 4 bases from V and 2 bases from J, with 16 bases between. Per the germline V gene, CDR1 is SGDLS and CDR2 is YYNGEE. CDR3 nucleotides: TGTGCCAGCAGCTCCAATTTGCGGGGCCCCTACAATGAGCAGTTCTTC. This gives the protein CASSSNLRGPYNEQFF.

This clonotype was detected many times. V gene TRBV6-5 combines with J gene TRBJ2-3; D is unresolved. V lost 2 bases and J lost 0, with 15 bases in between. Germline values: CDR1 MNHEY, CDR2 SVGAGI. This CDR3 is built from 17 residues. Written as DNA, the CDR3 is TGTGCCAGCAGTTACAAGGTGATTAGCCCAAGCACAGATACGCAGTATTTT. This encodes CASSYKVISPSTDTQYF.

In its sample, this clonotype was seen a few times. This CDR3 reads CASSSGGAGEQYF. The CDR3 nucleotides are TGTGCCAGCAGTTCCGGGGGCGCGGGGGAGCAGTACTTC. The rearrangement links TRBV7-6 to TRBJ2-7, with D perhaps being TRBD1 or TRBD2 (6 bases each). This CDR3 has 13 amino acids. Trimming removed 6 bases at V and 7 bases at J, with 16 bases between. Germline V gene data show CDR1 as SGHVS and CDR2 as FNYEAQ.

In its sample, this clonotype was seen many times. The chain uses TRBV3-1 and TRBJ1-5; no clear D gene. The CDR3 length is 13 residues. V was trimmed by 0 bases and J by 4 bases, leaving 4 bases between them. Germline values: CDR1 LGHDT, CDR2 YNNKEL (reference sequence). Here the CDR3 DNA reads TGTGCCAGCAGCCAAGAAGGTAATCAGCCCCAGCATTTT. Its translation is CASSQEGNQPQHF.

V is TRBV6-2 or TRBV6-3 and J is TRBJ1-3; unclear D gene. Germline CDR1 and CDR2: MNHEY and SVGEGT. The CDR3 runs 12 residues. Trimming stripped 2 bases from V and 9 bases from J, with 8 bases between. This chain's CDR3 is CASSYPGGTIYF. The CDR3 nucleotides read TGTGCCAGCAGTTACCCTGGAGGCACCATATATTTT.

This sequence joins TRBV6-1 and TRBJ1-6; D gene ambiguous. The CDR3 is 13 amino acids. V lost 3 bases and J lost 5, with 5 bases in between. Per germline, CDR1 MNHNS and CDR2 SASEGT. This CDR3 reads CASSEANNSPLHF. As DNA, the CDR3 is TGTGCCAGCAGTGAGGCTAATAATTCACCCCTCCACTTT.

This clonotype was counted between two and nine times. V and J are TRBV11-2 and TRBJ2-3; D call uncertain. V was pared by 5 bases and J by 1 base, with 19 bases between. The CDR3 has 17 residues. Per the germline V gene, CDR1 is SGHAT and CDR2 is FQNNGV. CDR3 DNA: TGTGCCAGCAGCCCCGCGGTAGTTCCGAGCCGCACAGATACGCAGTATTTT. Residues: CASSPAVVPSRTDTQYF.

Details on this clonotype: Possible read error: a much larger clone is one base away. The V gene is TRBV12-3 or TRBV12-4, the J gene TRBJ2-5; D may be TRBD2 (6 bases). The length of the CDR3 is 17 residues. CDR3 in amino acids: CVSSPSPGGAYQETQYF. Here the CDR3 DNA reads TGTGTCAGCAGTCCCTCGCCCGGAGGGGCGTACCAAGAGACCCAGTACTTC.

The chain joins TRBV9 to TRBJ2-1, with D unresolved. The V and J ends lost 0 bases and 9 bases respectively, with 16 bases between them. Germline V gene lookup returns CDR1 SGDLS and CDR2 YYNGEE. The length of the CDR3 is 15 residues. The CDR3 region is CASSVVPFGPTEQFF. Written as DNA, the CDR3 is TGTGCCAGCAGCGTAGTCCCGTTTGGACCGACTGAGCAGTTCTTC. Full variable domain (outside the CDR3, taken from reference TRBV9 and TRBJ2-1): DSGVTQTPKHLITATGQRVTLRCSPRSGDLSVYWYQQSLDQGLQFLIQYYNGEERAKGNILERFSAQQFPDLHSELNLSSLELGDSALYFCASSVVPFGPTEQFFGPGTRLTVL.

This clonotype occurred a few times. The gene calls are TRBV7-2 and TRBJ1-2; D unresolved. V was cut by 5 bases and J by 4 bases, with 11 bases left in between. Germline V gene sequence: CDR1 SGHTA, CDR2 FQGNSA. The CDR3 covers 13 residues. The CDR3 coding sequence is TGTGCCAGCAGCGCCGGGAGGCCCTATGGCTACACCTTC. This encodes CASSAGRPYGYTF.

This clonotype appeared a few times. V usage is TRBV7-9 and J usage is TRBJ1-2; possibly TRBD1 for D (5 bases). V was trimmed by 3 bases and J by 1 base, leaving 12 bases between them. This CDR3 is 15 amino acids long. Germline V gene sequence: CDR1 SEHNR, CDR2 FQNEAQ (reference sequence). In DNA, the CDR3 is TGTGCCAGCAGCTTCTTACCGACAGTTAACTATGGCTACACCTTC. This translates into CASSFLPTVNYGYTF.

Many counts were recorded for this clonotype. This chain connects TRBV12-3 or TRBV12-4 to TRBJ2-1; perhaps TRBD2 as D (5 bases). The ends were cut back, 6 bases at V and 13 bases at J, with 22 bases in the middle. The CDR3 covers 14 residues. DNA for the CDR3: TGTGCCAGCAGCCCGACTACCGGGTGGGGTCATCAGTTCTTC. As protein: CASSPTTGWGHQFF.

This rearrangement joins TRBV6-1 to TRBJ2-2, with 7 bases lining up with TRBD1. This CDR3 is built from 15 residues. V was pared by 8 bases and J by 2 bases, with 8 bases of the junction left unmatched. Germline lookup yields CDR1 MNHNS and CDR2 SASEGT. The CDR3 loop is CASRDRNLNTGELFF. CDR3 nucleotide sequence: TGTGCCAGCCGGGACAGAAACTTAAACACCGGGGAGCTGTTTTTT.

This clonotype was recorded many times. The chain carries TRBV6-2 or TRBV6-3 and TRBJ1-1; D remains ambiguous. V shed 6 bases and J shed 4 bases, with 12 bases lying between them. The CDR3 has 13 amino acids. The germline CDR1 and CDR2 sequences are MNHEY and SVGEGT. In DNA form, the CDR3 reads TGTGCCAGCAGACCAGTTCTGATCACTGAAGCTTTCTTT. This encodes CASRPVLITEAFF.

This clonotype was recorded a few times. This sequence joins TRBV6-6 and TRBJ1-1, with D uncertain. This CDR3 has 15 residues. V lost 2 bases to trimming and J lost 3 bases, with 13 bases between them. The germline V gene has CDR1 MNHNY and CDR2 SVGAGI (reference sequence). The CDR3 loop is CASSYPMGTHTEAFF. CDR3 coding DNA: TGTGCCAGCAGTTACCCGATGGGCACCCACACTGAAGCTTTCTTT.

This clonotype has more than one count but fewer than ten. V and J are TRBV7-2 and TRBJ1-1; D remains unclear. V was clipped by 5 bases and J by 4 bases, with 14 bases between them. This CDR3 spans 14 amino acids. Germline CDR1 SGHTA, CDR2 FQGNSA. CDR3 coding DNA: TGTGCCAGCAGCCCTATATTAAGCGGCACTGAAGCTTTCTTT. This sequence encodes CASSPILSGTEAFF.

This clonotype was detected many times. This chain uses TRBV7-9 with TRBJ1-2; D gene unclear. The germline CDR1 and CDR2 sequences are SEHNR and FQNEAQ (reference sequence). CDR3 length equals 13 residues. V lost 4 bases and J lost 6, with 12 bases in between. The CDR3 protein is CASSSSHLDGYTF. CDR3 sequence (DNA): TGTGCCAGCAGCTCAAGTCATTTGGATGGCTACACCTTC.